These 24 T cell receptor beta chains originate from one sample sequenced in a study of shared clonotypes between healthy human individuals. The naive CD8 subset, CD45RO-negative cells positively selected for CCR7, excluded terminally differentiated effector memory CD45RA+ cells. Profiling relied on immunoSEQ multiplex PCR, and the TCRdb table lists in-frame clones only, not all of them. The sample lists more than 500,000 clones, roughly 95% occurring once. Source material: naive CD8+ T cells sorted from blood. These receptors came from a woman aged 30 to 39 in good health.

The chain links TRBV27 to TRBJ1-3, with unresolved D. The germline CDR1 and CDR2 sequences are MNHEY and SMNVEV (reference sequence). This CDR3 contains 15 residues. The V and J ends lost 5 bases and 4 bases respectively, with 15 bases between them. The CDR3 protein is CASSNSAGYGNTIYF. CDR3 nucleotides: TGTGCCAGCAGTAACTCGGCGGGATACGGAAACACCATATATTTT.

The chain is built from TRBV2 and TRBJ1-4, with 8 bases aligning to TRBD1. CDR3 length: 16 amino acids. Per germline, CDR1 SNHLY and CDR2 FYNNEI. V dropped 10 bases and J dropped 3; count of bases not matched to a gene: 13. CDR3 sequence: CATSNAGGMANEKLFF. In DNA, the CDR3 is TGTGCCACCAGCAATGCAGGGGGCATGGCTAATGAAAAACTGTTTTTT.

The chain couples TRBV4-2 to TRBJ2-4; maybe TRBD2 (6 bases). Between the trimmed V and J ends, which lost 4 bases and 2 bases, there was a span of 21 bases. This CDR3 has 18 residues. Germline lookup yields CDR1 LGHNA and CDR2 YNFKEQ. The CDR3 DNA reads TGTGCCAGCAGCCGACGAATTTCGGGGGAAAGCTCCAAAAACATTCAGTACTTC. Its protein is CASSRRISGESSKNIQYF.

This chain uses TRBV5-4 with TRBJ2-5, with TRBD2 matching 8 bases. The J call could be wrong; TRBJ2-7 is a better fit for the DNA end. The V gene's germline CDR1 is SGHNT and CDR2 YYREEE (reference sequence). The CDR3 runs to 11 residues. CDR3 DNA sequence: TGTGCCAGCAGTAGCGGGGCCGAGCAGTACTTC. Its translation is CASSSGAEQYF.

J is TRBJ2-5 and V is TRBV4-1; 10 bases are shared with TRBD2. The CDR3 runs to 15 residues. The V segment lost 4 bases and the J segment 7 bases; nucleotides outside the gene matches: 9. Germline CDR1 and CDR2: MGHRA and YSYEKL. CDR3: CASSRGLADKGTQYF. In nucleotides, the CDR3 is TGCGCCAGCAGCCGCGGACTAGCGGATAAAGGGACCCAGTACTTC.

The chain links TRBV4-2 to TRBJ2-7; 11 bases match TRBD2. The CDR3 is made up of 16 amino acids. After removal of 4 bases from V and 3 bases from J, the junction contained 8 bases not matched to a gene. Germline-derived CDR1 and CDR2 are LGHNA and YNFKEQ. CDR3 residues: CASSRLKTSGSYEQYF. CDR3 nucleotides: TGTGCCAGCAGCCGACTAAAAACTAGCGGGAGCTACGAGCAGTACTTC.

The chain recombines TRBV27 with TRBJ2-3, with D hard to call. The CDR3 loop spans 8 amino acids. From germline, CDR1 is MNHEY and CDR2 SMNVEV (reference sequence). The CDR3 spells CAVGTQYF. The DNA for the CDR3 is TGTGCGGTGGGTACGCAGTATTTT.

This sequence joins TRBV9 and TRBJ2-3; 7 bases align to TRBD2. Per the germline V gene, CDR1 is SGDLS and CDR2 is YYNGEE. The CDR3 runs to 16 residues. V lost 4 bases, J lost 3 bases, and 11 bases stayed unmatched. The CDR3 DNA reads TGTGCCAGCAGCCCCGAAGGCGGGGGAACAACAGATACGCAGTATTTT. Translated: CASSPEGGGTTDTQYF.

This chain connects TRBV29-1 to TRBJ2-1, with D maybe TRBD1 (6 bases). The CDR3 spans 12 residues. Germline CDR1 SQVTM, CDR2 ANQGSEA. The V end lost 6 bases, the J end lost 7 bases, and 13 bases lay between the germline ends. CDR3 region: CSVDTRGNEQFF. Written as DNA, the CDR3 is TGCAGCGTGGATACTAGGGGGAATGAGCAGTTCTTC.

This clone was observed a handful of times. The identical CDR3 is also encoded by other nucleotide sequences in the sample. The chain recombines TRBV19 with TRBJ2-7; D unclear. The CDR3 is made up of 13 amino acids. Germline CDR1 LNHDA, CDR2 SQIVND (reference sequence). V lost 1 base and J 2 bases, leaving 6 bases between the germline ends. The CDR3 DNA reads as TGTGCCAGTAGTATAGGGATAGCCTACGAGCAGTACTTC. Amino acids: CASSIGIAYEQYF.

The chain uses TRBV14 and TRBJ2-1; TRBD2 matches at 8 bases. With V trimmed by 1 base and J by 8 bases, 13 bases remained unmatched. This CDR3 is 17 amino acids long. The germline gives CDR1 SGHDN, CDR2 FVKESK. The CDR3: CASSQGLASGSDDEQFF. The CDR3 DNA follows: TGTGCCAGCAGCCAAGGACTAGCGAGTGGTTCTGATGATGAGCAGTTCTTC.

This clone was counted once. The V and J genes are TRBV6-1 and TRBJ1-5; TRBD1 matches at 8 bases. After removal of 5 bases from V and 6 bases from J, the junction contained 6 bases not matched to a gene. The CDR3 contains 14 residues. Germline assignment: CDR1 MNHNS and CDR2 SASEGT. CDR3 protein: CASSKTTGVQPQHF. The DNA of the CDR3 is TGTGCCAGCAGTAAAACGACAGGGGTTCAGCCCCAGCATTTT.

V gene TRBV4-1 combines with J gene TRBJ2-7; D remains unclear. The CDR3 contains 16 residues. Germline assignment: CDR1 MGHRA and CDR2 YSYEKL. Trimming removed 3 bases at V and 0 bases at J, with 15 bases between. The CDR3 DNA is TGCGCCAGCAGCCATCCTTCCATAACAAGCTCCTACGAGCAGTACTTC. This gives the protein CASSHPSITSSYEQYF.

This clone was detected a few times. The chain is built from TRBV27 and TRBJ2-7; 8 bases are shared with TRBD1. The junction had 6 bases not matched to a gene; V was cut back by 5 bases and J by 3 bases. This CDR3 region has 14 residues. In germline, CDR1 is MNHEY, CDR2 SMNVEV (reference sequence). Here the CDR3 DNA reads TGTGCCAGCAGTCGGACAGGGAGCAACTACGAGCAGTACTTC. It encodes CASSRTGSNYEQYF.

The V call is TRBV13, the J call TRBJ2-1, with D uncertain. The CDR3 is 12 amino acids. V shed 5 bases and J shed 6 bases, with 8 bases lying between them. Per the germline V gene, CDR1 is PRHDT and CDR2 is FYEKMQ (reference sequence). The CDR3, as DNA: TGTGCCAGCAGCCGAAGGACCAATGAGCAGTTCTTC. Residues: CASSRRTNEQFF.

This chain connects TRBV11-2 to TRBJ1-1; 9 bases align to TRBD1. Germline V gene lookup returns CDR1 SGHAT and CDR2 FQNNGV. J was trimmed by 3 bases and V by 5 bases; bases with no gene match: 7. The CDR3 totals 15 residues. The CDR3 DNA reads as TGTGCCAGCAGCATGGACAGGGGCATCTACACTGAAGCTTTCTTT. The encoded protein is CASSMDRGIYTEAFF.

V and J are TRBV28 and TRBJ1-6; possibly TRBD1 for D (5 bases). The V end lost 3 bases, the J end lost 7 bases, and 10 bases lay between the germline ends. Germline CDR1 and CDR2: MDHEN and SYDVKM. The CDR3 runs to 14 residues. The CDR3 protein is CASSLSRANSPLHF. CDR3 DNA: TGTGCCAGCAGTTTGTCCAGGGCCAATTCACCCCTCCACTTT.

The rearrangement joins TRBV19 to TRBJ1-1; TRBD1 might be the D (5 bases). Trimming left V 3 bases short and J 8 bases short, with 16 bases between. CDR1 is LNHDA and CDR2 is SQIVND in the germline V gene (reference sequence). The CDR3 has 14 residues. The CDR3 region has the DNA TGTGCCAGTAGTATTTTTGTCACCGGGGACGAAGCTTTCTTT. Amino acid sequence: CASSIFVTGDEAFF.

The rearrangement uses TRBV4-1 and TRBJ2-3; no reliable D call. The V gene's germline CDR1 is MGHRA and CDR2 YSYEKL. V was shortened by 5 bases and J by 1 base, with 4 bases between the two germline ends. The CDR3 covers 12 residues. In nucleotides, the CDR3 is TGCGCCAGCAGCTCGGGCACAGATACGCAGTATTTT. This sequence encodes CASSSGTDTQYF.

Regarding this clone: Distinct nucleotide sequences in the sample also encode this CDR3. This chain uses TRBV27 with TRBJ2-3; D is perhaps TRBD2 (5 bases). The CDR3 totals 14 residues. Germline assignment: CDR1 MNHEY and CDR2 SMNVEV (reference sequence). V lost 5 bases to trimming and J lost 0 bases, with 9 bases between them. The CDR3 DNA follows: TGTGCCAGCAGTCCTTGGACTAGCACAGATACGCAGTATTTT. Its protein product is CASSPWTSTDTQYF.

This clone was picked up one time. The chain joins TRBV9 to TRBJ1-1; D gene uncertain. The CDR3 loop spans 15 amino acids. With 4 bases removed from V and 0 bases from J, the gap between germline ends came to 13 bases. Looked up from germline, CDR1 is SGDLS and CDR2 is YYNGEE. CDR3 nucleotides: TGTGCCAGCAGCTCGCAAGAACCCATGAACACTGAAGCTTTCTTT. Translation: CASSSQEPMNTEAFF. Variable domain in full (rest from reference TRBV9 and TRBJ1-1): DSGVTQTPKHLITATGQRVTLRCSPRSGDLSVYWYQQSLDQGLQFLIQYYNGEERAKGNILERFSAQQFPDLHSELNLSSLELGDSALYFCASSSQEPMNTEAFFGQGTRLTVV.

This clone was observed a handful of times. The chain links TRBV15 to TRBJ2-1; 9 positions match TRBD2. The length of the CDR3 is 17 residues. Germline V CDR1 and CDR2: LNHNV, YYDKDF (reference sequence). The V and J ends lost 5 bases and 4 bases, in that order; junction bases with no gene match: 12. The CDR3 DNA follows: TGTGCCACCAGCGGGACGACTAGCGGCTACCCTTACAATGAGCAGTTCTTC. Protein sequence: CATSGTTSGYPYNEQFF.

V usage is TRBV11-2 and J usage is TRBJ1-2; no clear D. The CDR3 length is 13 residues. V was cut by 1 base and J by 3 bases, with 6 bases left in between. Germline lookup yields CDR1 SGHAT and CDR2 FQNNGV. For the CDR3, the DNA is TGTGCCAGCAGCTTAGGCAGAGACTATGGCTACACCTTC. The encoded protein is CASSLGRDYGYTF.

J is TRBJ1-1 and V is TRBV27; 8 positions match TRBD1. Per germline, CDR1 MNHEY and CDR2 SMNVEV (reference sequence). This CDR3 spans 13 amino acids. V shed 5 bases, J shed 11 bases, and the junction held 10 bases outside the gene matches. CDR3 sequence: CASSLETGAQAFF. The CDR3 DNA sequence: TGTGCCAGCAGTCTCGAGACAGGGGCGCAGGCTTTCTTT.